The 2 T cell receptor beta chains in this list originate from one sample, sequenced in a study of cytomegalovirus exposure and HLA in healthy donors. Vbeta (60) and Jbeta (13) primers were used in the PCR. Using immunoSEQ multiplex PCR, the repertoire was profiled, and TCRdb retains in-frame clones only, with some absent. The clone table shows over 200,000 clones, with the ten largest holding over 0.75%. The sample consisted of PBMCs. These TCRs come from a young woman in good health and CMV-seropositive.

The V call is TRBV10-2, the J call TRBJ2-5; D is perhaps TRBD1 (6 bases). The DNA end favors TRBJ2-7, so the J call may be wrong. The CDR3 loop spans 14 amino acids. CDR1 is WSHSY, CDR2 SAAADI, per germline. The CDR3 spells CASIQQGTPYEQYF. For the CDR3, the DNA is TGCGCCAGCATCCAACAGGGAACTCCCTACGAGCAGTACTTC.

The chain employs TRBV30 and TRBJ2-3, with D possibly TRBD2 on 5 matching bases. Trimming shortened V by 0 bases and J by 5 bases, and 12 bases separated the two germline ends. The CDR3 spans 14 residues. From germline, CDR1 is GTSNPN and CDR2 SVGIG (reference sequence). DNA of the CDR3: TGTGCCTGGAGTGTAAGGAGCGAGGGAGATACGCAGTATTTT. This sequence encodes CAWSVRSEGDTQYF.